This T cell receptor beta chain came from a study of blood T cells in healthy people across ages. The authors ran a second PCR of about 6 to 12 cycles using a sample-barcoded 5' primer and a J-beta primer mix. One entry per CDR3 protein results from TCRdb running MiXCR on the 5' RACE reads. Among about 720,000 distinct CDR3 sequences listed, 22% were seen once. CDR1 is SQVTM, CDR2 ANQGSEA, per germline. The V end was cut by 4 bases, the J end by 3 bases, with 9 bases between. This CDR3 region has 13 residues. Comment on this clonotype: The CDR3 carries no conserved terminal phenylalanine or tryptophan, so it likely arises from a read error.

The source material was blood. The source is a man in his sixties or seventies in good health. The rearrangement uses TRBV29-1 and TRBJ1-4; D is uncertain. DNA of the CDR3: TGCAGCGTTGTTGACGGTTCTAATGAAAAACTGTTTCTT. This codes for CSVVDGSNEKLFL.